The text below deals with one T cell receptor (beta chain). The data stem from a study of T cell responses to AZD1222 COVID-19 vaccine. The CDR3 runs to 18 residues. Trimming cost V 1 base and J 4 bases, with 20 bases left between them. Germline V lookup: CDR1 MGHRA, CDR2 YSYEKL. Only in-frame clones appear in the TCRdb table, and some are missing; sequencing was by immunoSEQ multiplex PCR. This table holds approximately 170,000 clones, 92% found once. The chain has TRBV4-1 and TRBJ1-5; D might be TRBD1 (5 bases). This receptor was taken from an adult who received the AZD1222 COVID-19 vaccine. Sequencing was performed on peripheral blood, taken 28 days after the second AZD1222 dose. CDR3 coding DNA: TGCGCCAGCAGCCAAGGGCCACCAAGGGGCAGGGCAAATCAGCCCCAGCATTTT. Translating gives CASSQGPPRGRANQPQHF.